A single sample gave rise to the 22 T cell receptor beta chains below, sequenced in a study of blood T cell repertoires in COVID-19. Method: immunoSEQ multiplex PCR; TCRdb's copy keeps in-frame clones and lacks some. The sample lists 160,000 or so clones, roughly 80% seen once, with 3% to 4% in the top ten. Sequenced input: PBMCs or T cells enriched from blood (not recorded which). Receptors were obtained from a woman in her sixties or seventies who had recovered from COVID-19.

The chain joins TRBV10-1 to TRBJ1-1; 9 bases are shared with TRBD1. Trimming removed 0 bases from V and 10 bases from J; junction bases left unmatched: 9. Germline values: CDR1 WNHNN, CDR2 SYGVQD (reference sequence). CDR3 length: 15 residues. This CDR3 reads CASSESSGTGIRAFF. Here the CDR3 DNA reads TGCGCCAGCAGTGAGTCTTCAGGGACAGGGATTCGAGCTTTCTTT.

The rearrangement joins TRBV11-2 to TRBJ2-2; TRBD2 matches at 8 bases. The CDR3 length is 14 residues. Per germline, CDR1 SGHAT and CDR2 FQNNGV. With V trimmed by 3 bases and J by 5 bases, 2 bases remained unmatched. The CDR3 is CASSLRGVTGELFF. The CDR3 nucleotides are TGTGCCAGCAGCTTGCGGGGGGTTACCGGGGAGCTGTTTTTT.

This sequence joins TRBV5-4 and TRBJ2-5; 12 nucleotides line up with TRBD2. The germline V gene encodes CDR1 SGHNT and CDR2 YYREEE (reference sequence). This CDR3 spans 16 amino acids. V shed 1 base and J 5 bases; nucleotides not matched to a gene: 6. DNA of the CDR3: TGTGCCAGCAGCTTGACCCTAGCGGGGGGGCTTGAGACCCAGTACTTC. The encoded protein is CASSLTLAGGLETQYF.

V and J are TRBV9 and TRBJ2-1; D remains unclear. Trimming took 0 bases from V and 6 from J, leaving 10 bases between them. This CDR3 has 14 residues. The germline V gene encodes CDR1 SGDLS and CDR2 YYNGEE. CDR3 region: CASSVASSPNEQFF. The CDR3 DNA reads as TGTGCCAGCAGCGTAGCTAGTTCCCCCAATGAGCAGTTCTTC.

The genes are TRBV7-6 and TRBJ1-2; 10 positions agree with TRBD1. Germline CDR1 SGHVS, CDR2 FNYEAQ. This CDR3 spans 20 amino acids. Trimming took 0 bases from V and 0 from J; bases not matched to a gene: 13. The CDR3, as DNA: TGTGCCAGCAGCTTAGCGATGGGACAGGGGCCTCTCCTAGCTAACTATGGCTACACCTTC. Translation: CASSLAMGQGPLLANYGYTF. The variable domain in full, with the rest retrieved from reference TRBV7-6 and TRBJ1-2, is GAGVSQSPRYKVTKRGQDVALRCDPISGHVSLYWYRQALGQGPEFLTYFNYEAQQDKSGLPNDRFSAERPEGSISTLTIQRTEQRDSAMYRCASSLAMGQGPLLANYGYTFGSGTRLTVV.

This chain uses TRBV4-1 with TRBJ1-1; D gene unclear. Trimming stripped 1 base from V and 1 base from J, with 13 bases between. This CDR3 has 16 residues. The germline CDR1 and CDR2 sequences are MGHRA and YSYEKL. CDR3: CASSQAVGRPNTEAFF. CDR3 DNA sequence: TGCGCCAGCAGCCAAGCTGTAGGCAGGCCGAACACTGAAGCTTTCTTT.

Remarks on this clone: A read error may produce the germline difference seen at one junction end. This chain links TRBV5-1 with TRBJ1-1; D possibly corresponds to TRBD1 (6 bases). CDR3 length: 15 residues. Germline V gives CDR1 SGHRS, CDR2 YFSETQ. CDR3 sequence reads: CATSTGFSSGTEAFF. The DNA for the CDR3 is TGCGCCACCAGCACAGGGTTTAGCTCCGGCACTGAAGCTTTCTTT.

This clone has a count of ten or more. The chain combines TRBV12-3 or TRBV12-4 with TRBJ1-2; D is undetermined. This CDR3 is 12 amino acids long. The V end was cut by 3 bases, the J end by 8 bases, with 10 bases between. CDR3 residues: CASSFSPEGYTF. CDR3 bases: TGTGCCAGCAGTTTCAGCCCGGAGGGCTACACCTTC.

The chain combines TRBV19 with TRBJ1-5; D not resolved. The CDR3 is made up of 14 amino acids. Trimming took off 6 bases at V and 6 bases at J, with 15 bases between the two ends. Germline V gene lookup returns CDR1 LNHDA and CDR2 SQIVND (reference sequence). The CDR3 region is CASSLAVVGQPQHF. The CDR3 DNA sequence: TGTGCCAGTAGCCTGGCAGTTGTTGGTCAGCCCCAGCATTTT.

The chain uses TRBV30 and TRBJ2-1, with 8 bases fitting TRBD2. This CDR3 has 15 residues. With 2 bases clipped from V and 1 base from J, the junction kept 4 bases outside the gene matches. In germline, CDR1 is GTSNPN, CDR2 SVGIG (reference sequence). The CDR3 loop is CAWSLAGGSYNEQFF. CDR3 bases: TGTGCCTGGAGTCTGGCGGGGGGATCCTACAATGAGCAGTTCTTC.

V usage is TRBV2 and J usage is TRBJ2-3, with D perhaps TRBD1 (6 bases). The CDR3 is made up of 14 amino acids. Germline-derived CDR1 and CDR2 are SNHLY and FYNNEI. V dropped 8 bases and J dropped 8 bases, with 20 bases sitting between them. CDR3: CASVFRGSRGTQYF. CDR3 coding DNA: TGTGCCAGCGTGTTCAGGGGCTCTAGGGGTACGCAGTATTTT.

This rearrangement joins TRBV7-2 to TRBJ2-1; 7 bases line up with TRBD1. The CDR3 loop spans 14 amino acids. With V trimmed by 5 bases and J by 4 bases, 5 bases remained unmatched. Germline values: CDR1 SGHTA, CDR2 FQGNSA. The CDR3 coding sequence is TGTGCCAGCAGCACCCTGGACAGGTACAATGAGCAGTTCTTC. Amino acid sequence: CASSTLDRYNEQFF.

The V and J genes are TRBV9 and TRBJ2-3, with 8 bases that match TRBD2. The J segment lost 5 bases and the V segment lost 4 bases, leaving 12 bases of the junction unmatched. The CDR3 has 16 amino acids. Germline V gene lookup returns CDR1 SGDLS and CDR2 YYNGEE. The CDR3 loop is CASSWGTGGEGDTQYF. The CDR3, as DNA: TGTGCCAGCAGCTGGGGTACCGGGGGGGAAGGAGATACGCAGTATTTT.

The chain carries TRBV12-3 or TRBV12-4 and TRBJ1-2, with 8 bases lining up with TRBD1. The V segment lost 5 bases and the J segment 8 bases; nucleotides outside the gene matches: 7. The CDR3 length is 13 residues. Written as DNA, the CDR3 is TGTGCCAGCAGTGTGGACAGGGTGCGCGGCTACACCTTC. It yields the protein CASSVDRVRGYTF.

The table lists this clone with a few counts. V usage is TRBV30 and J usage is TRBJ1-6; TRBD1 might be the D (6 bases). Germline loops: CDR1 GTSNPN, CDR2 SVGIG (reference sequence). This CDR3 contains 13 residues. Trimming left V 2 bases short and J 6 bases short, with 8 bases between. The CDR3 loop reads CAWSLGGNSPLHF. The CDR3 coding sequence is TGTGCCTGGAGTCTAGGGGGTAATTCACCCCTCCACTTT. The variable domain in full, completed from reference TRBV30 and TRBJ1-6, reads SQTIHQWPATLVQPVGSPLSLECTVEGTSNPNLYWYRQAAGRGLQLLFYSVGIGQISSEVPQNLSASRPQDRQFILSSKKLLLSDSGFYLCAWSLGGNSPLHFGNGTRLTVT.

The chain is built from TRBV5-5 and TRBJ2-7; 7 bases agree with TRBD1. There are 14 residues in the CDR3. Germline CDR1 SGHKS, CDR2 YYEKEE (reference sequence). With V trimmed by 0 bases and J by 5 bases, 5 bases remained unmatched. The CDR3 here is CASSLARQGNEQYF. CDR3 DNA: TGTGCCAGCAGCTTGGCTAGACAGGGAAACGAGCAGTACTTC.

This clone was found once. The rearrangement joins TRBV19 to TRBJ2-3, with D perhaps TRBD2 (7 bases). Looked up from germline, CDR1 is LNHDA and CDR2 is SQIVND (reference sequence). Between the trimmed V and J ends, which lost 11 bases and 4 bases, there was a span of 16 bases. The CDR3 consists of 13 residues. The CDR3 sequence: CAATRRGPDTQYF. CDR3 bases: TGTGCCGCTACCCGGCGGGGGCCAGATACGCAGTATTTT.

This clone was counted between two and nine times. The CDR3 here is CASTYRTGRYGYTF. CDR3 DNA sequence: TGTGCCAGCACCTACCGGACAGGCCGCTATGGCTACACCTTC. The rearrangement links TRBV6-6 to TRBJ1-2; 7 bases agree with TRBD1. The CDR3 contains 14 residues. V was pared by 7 bases and J by 4 bases, with 9 bases of the junction left unmatched. Germline lookup yields CDR1 MNHNY and CDR2 SVGAGI (reference sequence).

The chain couples TRBV3-1 (or the pseudogene TRBV3-2) to TRBJ1-6; 10 nucleotides match TRBD1. Germline V gives CDR1 LGHDT, CDR2 YNNKEL (reference sequence). The CDR3 is 15 residues long. J was trimmed by 8 bases and V by 4 bases; bases with no gene match: 5. CDR3 nucleotide sequence: TGTGCCAGCAGCCTGACAGGGGGCAACGATTCACCCCTCCACTTT. It specifies CASSLTGGNDSPLHF.

This clone occurred a few times. The CDR3 DNA reads as TGCGCCAGCAGTGACGTAGCAATCAGCCCCCAGCATTTT. Its translation: CASSDVAISPQHF. This chain links TRBV10-2 with TRBJ1-5; the D is unclear. The CDR3 has 13 residues. Per the germline V gene, CDR1 is WSHSY and CDR2 is SAAADI. Trimming stripped 3 bases from V and 10 bases from J, with 13 bases between.

V gene TRBV9 combines with J gene TRBJ2-1; 14 bases are a match to TRBD2. Trimming cost V 0 bases and J 7 bases; bases outside gene matches: 0. Germline V gene lookup returns CDR1 SGDLS and CDR2 YYNGEE. The CDR3 has 15 amino acids. CDR3 region: CASSVGLAGGNEQFF. The CDR3 nucleotides are TGTGCCAGCAGCGTAGGACTAGCGGGGGGGAATGAGCAGTTCTTC.

The genes are TRBV3-1 (or the pseudogene TRBV3-2) and TRBJ1-3, with D perhaps TRBD1 (6 bases). Germline V gene lookup returns CDR1 LGHDT and CDR2 YNNKEL (reference sequence). V lost 6 bases to trimming and J lost 0 bases, with 15 bases between them. The CDR3 extends over 16 amino acids. CDR3 in amino acids: CASSPTRTASGNTIYF. CDR3 sequence (DNA): TGTGCCAGCAGTCCCACCCGGACAGCCTCTGGAAACACCATATATTTT.